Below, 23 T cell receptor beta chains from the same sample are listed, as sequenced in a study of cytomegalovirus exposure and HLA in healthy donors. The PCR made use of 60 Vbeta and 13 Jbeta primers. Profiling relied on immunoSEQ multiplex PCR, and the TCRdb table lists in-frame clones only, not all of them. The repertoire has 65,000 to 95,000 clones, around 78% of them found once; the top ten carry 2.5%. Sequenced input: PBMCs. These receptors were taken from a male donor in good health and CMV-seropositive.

In nucleotides, the CDR3 is TGTGCCAGCAGCTCCACTAGCGGGAGAATCTACGAGCAGTACTTC. Residues: CASSSTSGRIYEQYF. V usage is TRBV7-3 and J usage is TRBJ2-7; the match to TRBD2 covers 11 bases. Germline V lookup: CDR1 SGHTA, CDR2 FQGTGA. V dropped 4 bases and J dropped 3; count of bases not matched to a gene: 5. The CDR3 has 15 residues.

For the CDR3, the DNA is TGTGCCAGCGACAGGACAGGGAACTATGGCTACACCTTC. Amino acids: CASDRTGNYGYTF. The rearrangement links TRBV28 to TRBJ1-2; 8 bases align to TRBD1. Germline trimming cut 8 bases from V and 2 bases from J; bases unmatched to any gene: 4. The CDR3 length is 13 residues. Germline V CDR1 and CDR2: MDHEN, SYDVKM.

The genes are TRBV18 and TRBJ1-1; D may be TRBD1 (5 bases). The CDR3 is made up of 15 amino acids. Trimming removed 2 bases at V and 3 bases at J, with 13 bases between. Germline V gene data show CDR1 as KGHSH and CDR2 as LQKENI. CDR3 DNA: TGTGCCAGCTCACCATTGTGGGGCGCGGACACTGAAGCTTTCTTT. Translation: CASSPLWGADTEAFF.

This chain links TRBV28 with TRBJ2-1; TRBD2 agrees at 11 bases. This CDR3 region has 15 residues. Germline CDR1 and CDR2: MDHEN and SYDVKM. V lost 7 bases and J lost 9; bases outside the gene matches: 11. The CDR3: CASTRSGRAGGEQFF. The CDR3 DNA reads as TGTGCCAGCACCCGTAGCGGGAGGGCCGGAGGTGAGCAGTTCTTC. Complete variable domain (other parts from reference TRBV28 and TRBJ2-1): DVKVTQSSRYLVKRTGEKVFLECVQDMDHENMFWYRQDPGLGLRLIYFSYDVKMKEKGDIPEGYSVSREKKERFSLILESASTNQTSMYLCASTRSGRAGGEQFFGPGTRLTVL.

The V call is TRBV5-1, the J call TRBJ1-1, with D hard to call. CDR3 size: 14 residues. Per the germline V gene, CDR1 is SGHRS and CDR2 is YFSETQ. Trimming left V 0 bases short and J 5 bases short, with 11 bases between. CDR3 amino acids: CASSLAGMRTEAFF. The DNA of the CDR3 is TGCGCCAGCAGCTTGGCCGGGATGAGGACTGAAGCTTTCTTT.

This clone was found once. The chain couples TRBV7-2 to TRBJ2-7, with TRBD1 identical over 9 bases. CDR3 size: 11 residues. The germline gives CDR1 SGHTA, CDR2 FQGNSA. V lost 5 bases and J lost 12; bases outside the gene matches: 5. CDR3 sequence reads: CASSPDRGWYF. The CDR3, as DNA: TGTGCCAGCAGCCCGGACAGGGGTTGGTACTTC.

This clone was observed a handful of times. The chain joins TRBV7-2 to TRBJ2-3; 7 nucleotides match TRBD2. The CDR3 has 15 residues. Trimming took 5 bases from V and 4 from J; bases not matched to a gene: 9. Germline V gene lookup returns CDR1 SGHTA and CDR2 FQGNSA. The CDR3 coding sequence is TGTGCCAGCAGCCCGAGGTTAGCGGGTGCAGATACGCAGTATTTT. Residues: CASSPRLAGADTQYF.

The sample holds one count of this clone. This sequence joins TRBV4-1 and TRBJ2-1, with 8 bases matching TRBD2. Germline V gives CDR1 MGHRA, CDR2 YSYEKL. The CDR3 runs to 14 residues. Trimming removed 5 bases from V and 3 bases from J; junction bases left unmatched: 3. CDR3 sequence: CASSFTSGYNEQFF. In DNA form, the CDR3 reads TGCGCCAGCAGCTTTACTAGCGGCTACAATGAGCAGTTCTTC.

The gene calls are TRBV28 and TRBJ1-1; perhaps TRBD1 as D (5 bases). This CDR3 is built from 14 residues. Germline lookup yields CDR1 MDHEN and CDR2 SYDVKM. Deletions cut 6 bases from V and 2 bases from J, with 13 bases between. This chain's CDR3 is CASRQSRVNTEAFF. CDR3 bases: TGTGCCAGCAGACAAAGCAGGGTTAACACTGAAGCTTTCTTT.

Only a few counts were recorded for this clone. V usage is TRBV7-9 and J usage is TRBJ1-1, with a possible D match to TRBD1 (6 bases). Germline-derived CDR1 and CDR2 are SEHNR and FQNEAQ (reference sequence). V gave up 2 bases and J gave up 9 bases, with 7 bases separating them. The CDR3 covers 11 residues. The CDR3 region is CASSLQGQAFF. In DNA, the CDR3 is TGTGCCAGCAGCTTACAGGGGCAAGCTTTCTTT.

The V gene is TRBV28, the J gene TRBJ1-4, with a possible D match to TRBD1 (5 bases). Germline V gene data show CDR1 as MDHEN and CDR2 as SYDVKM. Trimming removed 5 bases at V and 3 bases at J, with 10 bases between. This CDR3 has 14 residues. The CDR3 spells CASSLIGANEKLFF. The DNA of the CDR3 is TGTGCCAGCAGTCTTATAGGGGCTAATGAAAAACTGTTTTTT.

DNA for the CDR3: TGTGCCAGCAGACAGGGGGCGAGGGCGGGCTACACCTTC. Protein product: CASRQGARAGYTF. V usage is TRBV6-5 and J usage is TRBJ1-2; 9 bases align to TRBD1. V shed 6 bases and J 8 bases; nucleotides not matched to a gene: 7. This CDR3 region has 13 residues. Per germline, CDR1 MNHEY and CDR2 SVGAGI.

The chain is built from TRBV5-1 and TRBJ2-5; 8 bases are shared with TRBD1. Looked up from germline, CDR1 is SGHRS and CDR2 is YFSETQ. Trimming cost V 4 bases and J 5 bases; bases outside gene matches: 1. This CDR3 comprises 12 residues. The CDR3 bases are TGCGCCAGCAGCCGGGACAGGGAGACCCAGTACTTC. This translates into CASSRDRETQYF.

The CDR3: CATTKLLGTAYEQYF. CDR3 bases: TGTGCCACCACCAAACTTCTAGGTACTGCCTACGAGCAGTACTTC. The chain is built from TRBV15 and TRBJ2-7; D not resolved. Germline V gene lookup returns CDR1 LNHNV and CDR2 YYDKDF (reference sequence). This CDR3 region has 15 residues. With 7 bases removed from V and 2 bases from J, the gap between germline ends came to 18 bases.

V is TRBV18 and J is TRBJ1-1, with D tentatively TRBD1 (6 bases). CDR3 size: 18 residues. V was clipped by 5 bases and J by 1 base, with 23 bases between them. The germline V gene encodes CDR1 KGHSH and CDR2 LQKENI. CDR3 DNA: TGTGCCAGCTCAACCCTTGGACAGAGTACGACGTCGAACACTGAAGCTTTCTTT. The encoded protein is CASSTLGQSTTSNTEAFF.

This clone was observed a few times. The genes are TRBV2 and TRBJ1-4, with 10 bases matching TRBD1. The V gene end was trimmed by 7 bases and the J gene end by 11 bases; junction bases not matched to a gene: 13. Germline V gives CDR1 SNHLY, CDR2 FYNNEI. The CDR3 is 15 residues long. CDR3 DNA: TGTGCCAGCAAGACCACCCCGGGACAGGGGAATAAACTGTTTTTT. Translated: CASKTTPGQGNKLFF.

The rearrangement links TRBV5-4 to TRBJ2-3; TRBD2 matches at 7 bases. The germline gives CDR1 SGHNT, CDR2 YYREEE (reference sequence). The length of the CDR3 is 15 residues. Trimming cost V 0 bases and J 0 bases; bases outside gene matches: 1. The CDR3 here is CASSLDSGSTDTQYF. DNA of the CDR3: TGTGCCAGCAGCTTGGATAGCGGGAGCACAGATACGCAGTATTTT.

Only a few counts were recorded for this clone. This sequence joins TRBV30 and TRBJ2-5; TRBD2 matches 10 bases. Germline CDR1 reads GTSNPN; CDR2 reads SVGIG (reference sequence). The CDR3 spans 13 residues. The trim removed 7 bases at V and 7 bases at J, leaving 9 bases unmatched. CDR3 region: CALVAGGPGTQYF. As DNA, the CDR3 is TGTGCCTTGGTAGCGGGGGGACCGGGGACCCAGTACTTC.

CDR3 region: CASRVTSGRGEQYF. Here the CDR3 DNA reads TGTGCCAGCAGGGTGACTAGCGGGAGGGGCGAGCAGTACTTC. The gene calls are TRBV6-5 and TRBJ2-7; 14 bases agree with TRBD2. Trimming took 6 bases from V and 6 from J; bases not matched to a gene: 4. This CDR3 spans 14 amino acids. Germline lookup yields CDR1 MNHEY and CDR2 SVGAGI.

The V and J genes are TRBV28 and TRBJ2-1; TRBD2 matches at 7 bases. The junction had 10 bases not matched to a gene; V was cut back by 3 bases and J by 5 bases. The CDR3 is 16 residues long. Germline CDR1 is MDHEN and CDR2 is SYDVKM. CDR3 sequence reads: CASSFPGLAENNEQFF. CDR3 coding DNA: TGTGCCAGCAGTTTCCCCGGGCTAGCGGAGAACAATGAGCAGTTCTTC. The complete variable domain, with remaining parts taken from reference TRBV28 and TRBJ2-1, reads DVKVTQSSRYLVKRTGEKVFLECVQDMDHENMFWYRQDPGLGLRLIYFSYDVKMKEKGDIPEGYSVSREKKERFSLILESASTNQTSMYLCASSFPGLAENNEQFFGPGTRLTVL.

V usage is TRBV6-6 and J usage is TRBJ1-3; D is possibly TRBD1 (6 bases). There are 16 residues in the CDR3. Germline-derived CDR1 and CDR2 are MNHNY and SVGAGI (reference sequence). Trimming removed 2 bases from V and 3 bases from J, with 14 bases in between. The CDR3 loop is CASSYPAEGGGNTIYF. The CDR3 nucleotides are TGTGCCAGCAGTTACCCCGCCGAAGGGGGTGGAAACACCATATATTTT.

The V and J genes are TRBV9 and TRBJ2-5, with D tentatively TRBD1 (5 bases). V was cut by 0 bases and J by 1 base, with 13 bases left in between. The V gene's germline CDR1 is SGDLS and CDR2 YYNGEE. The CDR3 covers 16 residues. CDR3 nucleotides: TGTGCCAGCAGCGTAGAGGATCGACAGACCCAAGAGACCCAGTACTTC. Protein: CASSVEDRQTQETQYF.

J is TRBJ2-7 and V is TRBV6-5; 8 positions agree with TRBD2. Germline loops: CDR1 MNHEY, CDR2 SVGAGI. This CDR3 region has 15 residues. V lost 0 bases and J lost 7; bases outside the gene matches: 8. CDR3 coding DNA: TGTGCCAGCAGTTACTCGTCGCGGGGGGTGGGGGAGCAGTACTTC. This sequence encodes CASSYSSRGVGEQYF.